The source of this T cell receptor (beta chain) is a study of blood T cell repertoires in COVID-19. The wider study: The study drew acute and convalescent COVID-19 samples from the United States, Italy and Spain. The analysed material was cDNA or gDNA that came from T cells, B-cell-depleted T cells, or PBMCs.

Under the authors' procedure: Amplifying reference gene primers gave estimates of nucleated cell counts. Repertoires were generated with immunoSEQ multiplex PCR, while TCRdb's copy carries only in-frame clones and drops some. V and J calls and clone size come straight from that table; D and trimming were deduced from the DNA. The sample shows some 140,000 clones, around 73% of them seen only once. V lost 6 bases and J 7 bases, leaving 13 bases between the germline ends. This CDR3 is 13 amino acids long. Germline V gene data show CDR1 as MDHEN and CDR2 as SYDVKM. This clonotype originated in a man aged 60 to 69 who had recovered from COVID-19. Material for sequencing was peripheral blood. The chain recombines TRBV28 with TRBJ2-1, with a weak D call TRBD2 (6 bases). For the CDR3, the DNA is TGTGCCAGCAGGTGGGGAGGAAAAAATGAGCAGTTCTTC. Translation gives CASRWGGKNEQFF.